These T cell receptor beta chains were read from a single sample in a study of cytomegalovirus exposure and HLA in healthy donors. Repertoires were generated with immunoSEQ multiplex PCR, while TCRdb's copy carries only in-frame clones and drops some. This table holds 150,000 or so clones, almost 80% found once. Sequencing was carried out using PBMCs. The receptors were sampled from a male donor in good health and CMV-seronegative. CDR3s include the opening cysteine and the closing phenylalanine or tryptophan. The order of the fields is clone size, V gene, D gene, J gene, CDR3 protein, CDR3 DNA. A D gene is named only where the DNA matches it firmly. Clone size is shown for a subset of rows, as once, few, many or a class of expanded clone.

abundance: .
v_gene: TRBV7-3
d_gene: .
j_gene: TRBJ1-1
CDR3aa: CASSTTGNTEAFF
CDR3nt: TGTGCCAGCAGCACCACAGGGAACACTGAAGCTTTCTTT

abundance: .
v_gene: TRBV10-3
d_gene: .
j_gene: TRBJ2-1
CDR3aa: CAIRKQGSEQFF
CDR3nt: TGTGCCATCAGAAAACAGGGTAGTGAGCAGTTCTTC

abundance: .
v_gene: TRBV9
d_gene: TRBD1
j_gene: TRBJ2-5
CDR3aa: CASSAPLDREGTQYF
CDR3nt: TGTGCCAGCAGCGCTCCCTTGGACAGGGAAGGGACCCAGTACTTC

abundance: .
v_gene: TRBV7-6
d_gene: TRBD2
j_gene: TRBJ2-1
CDR3aa: CASSLGNSGLSEQFF
CDR3nt: TGTGCCAGCAGCTTAGGAAATAGCGGGTTATCAGAGCAGTTCTTC

abundance: .
v_gene: TRBV30
d_gene: .
j_gene: TRBJ1-5
CDR3aa: CAWSRDIWDQPQHF
CDR3nt: TGTGCCTGGTCCCGGGACATATGGGATCAGCCCCAGCATTTT

abundance: .
v_gene: TRBV4-3
d_gene: .
j_gene: TRBJ1-5
CDR3aa: CASSQDRIGNQPQHF
CDR3nt: TGCGCCAGCAGCCAAGACAGAATCGGCAATCAGCCCCAGCATTTT

abundance: .
v_gene: TRBV7-9
d_gene: TRBD1
j_gene: TRBJ1-1
CDR3aa: CSSSPRLGQVESMNTEAFF
CDR3nt: TGTTCCAGCAGCCCGAGGTTGGGACAGGTTGAATCAATGAACACTGAAGCTTTCTTT

abundance: .
v_gene: TRBV30
d_gene: .
j_gene: TRBJ2-7
CDR3aa: CAWTGSYYEQYF
CDR3nt: TGTGCCTGGACAGGCTCTTACTACGAGCAGTACTTC

abundance: .
v_gene: TRBV6-6
d_gene: TRBD2
j_gene: TRBJ2-7
CDR3aa: CASSISGGAYEQYF
CDR3nt: TGTGCCAGCAGTATTAGCGGGGGGGCCTACGAGCAGTACTTC

abundance: once
v_gene: TRBV30
d_gene: TRBD2
j_gene: TRBJ2-1
CDR3aa: CAWSVRGGRNEQFF
CDR3nt: TGTGCCTGGAGTGTTCGGGGGGGGAGGAATGAGCAGTTCTTC

abundance: .
v_gene: TRBV6-1
d_gene: .
j_gene: TRBJ1-3
CDR3aa: CASSDLNTIYF
CDR3nt: TGTGCCAGCAGTGATCTAAACACCATATATTTT

abundance: .
v_gene: TRBV27
d_gene: .
j_gene: TRBJ1-4
CDR3aa: CASSLAGASEKLFF
CDR3nt: TGTGCCAGCAGTTTAGCAGGGGCGAGTGAAAAACTGTTTTTT

abundance: .
v_gene: TRBV19
d_gene: .
j_gene: TRBJ1-3
CDR3aa: CASSIPGVSSGNTIYF
CDR3nt: TGTGCCAGTAGTATTCCAGGGGTTTCCTCTGGAAACACCATATATTTT

abundance: .
v_gene: TRBV7-9
d_gene: .
j_gene: TRBJ1-1
CDR3aa: CASSLGFAGEAFF
CDR3nt: TGTGCTAGCAGCTTAGGATTCGCAGGGGAAGCTTTCTTT

abundance: .
v_gene: TRBV18
d_gene: TRBD1
j_gene: TRBJ1-2
CDR3aa: CASSPDRGSGYTF
CDR3nt: TGTGCCAGCTCACCTGACAGGGGAAGCGGCTACACCTTC

abundance: .
v_gene: TRBV7-2
d_gene: .
j_gene: TRBJ1-6
CDR3aa: CAGGGGPSVSLHF
CDR3nt: TGTGCCGGGGGGGGAGGTCCCTCAGTATCCCTCCACTTT

abundance: .
v_gene: TRBV9
d_gene: .
j_gene: TRBJ2-1
CDR3aa: CASSSLEGANYNEQFF
CDR3nt: TGTGCCAGCAGCTCTCTGGAGGGAGCCAACTACAATGAGCAGTTCTTC

abundance: .
v_gene: TRBV19
d_gene: .
j_gene: TRBJ1-5
CDR3aa: CASRRGSFNQPQHF
CDR3nt: TGTGCCAGTAGAAGGGGCTCTTTTAATCAGCCCCAGCATTTT

abundance: few
v_gene: TRBV2
d_gene: TRBD2
j_gene: TRBJ2-1
CDR3aa: CASSELSGVNEQFF
CDR3nt: TGTGCCAGCAGTGAACTTAGCGGGGTCAATGAGCAGTTCTTC

abundance: .
v_gene: TRBV25-1
d_gene: .
j_gene: TRBJ1-6
CDR3aa: CASTTLGSPLHF
CDR3nt: TGTGCCAGTACTACTTTGGGTTCACCCCTCCACTTT

abundance: .
v_gene: TRBV12-5
d_gene: .
j_gene: TRBJ1-5
CDR3aa: CAGAGGDYQPQHF
CDR3nt: TGTGCTGGCGCGGGGGGTGATTATCAGCCCCAGCATTTT

abundance: .
v_gene: TRBV18
d_gene: TRBD1
j_gene: TRBJ2-1
CDR3aa: CASSGTGSSSYNEQFF
CDR3nt: TGTGCCAGCTCCGGGACAGGATCAAGCTCCTACAATGAGCAGTTCTTC

abundance: .
v_gene: TRBV6-1
d_gene: .
j_gene: TRBJ1-2
CDR3aa: CASLRASGVGYTF
CDR3nt: TGTGCCAGCCTCCGGGCATCGGGGGTTGGCTACACCTTC

abundance: .
v_gene: TRBV11-2
d_gene: TRBD1
j_gene: TRBJ2-1
CDR3aa: CASSLVIAYETGNYNEQFF
CDR3nt: TGTGCCAGCAGCTTAGTGATAGCTTATGAGACAGGGAACTACAATGAGCAGTTCTTC

abundance: .
v_gene: TRBV2
d_gene: .
j_gene: TRBJ2-3
CDR3aa: CASSPTGTDTQYF
CDR3nt: TGTGCCAGCAGCCCGACAGGCACAGATACGCAGTATTTT

abundance: once
v_gene: TRBV20-1
d_gene: .
j_gene: TRBJ2-3
CDR3aa: CSATSVDTQYF
CDR3nt: TGCAGTGCTACTAGCGTAGATACGCAGTATTTT

abundance: .
v_gene: TRBV6-5
d_gene: .
j_gene: TRBJ1-2
CDR3aa: CASSYSPGNYGYTF
CDR3nt: TGTGCCAGCAGTTACTCGCCCGGGAACTATGGCTACACCTTC

abundance: few
v_gene: TRBV7-2
d_gene: TRBD1
j_gene: TRBJ2-7
CDR3aa: CASSRNRGYEQYF
CDR3nt: TGTGCCAGCAGCCGCAACAGGGGCTACGAGCAGTACTTC

abundance: .
v_gene: TRBV25-1
d_gene: .
j_gene: TRBJ2-7
CDR3aa: CASSDRGRGNHEQYF
CDR3nt: TGTGCCAGCAGTGATCGAGGGAGAGGAAACCACGAGCAGTACTTC

abundance: .
v_gene: TRBV6-5
d_gene: TRBD1
j_gene: TRBJ1-5
CDR3aa: CASRQGINQPQHF
CDR3nt: TGTGCCAGCAGACAGGGGATTAATCAGCCCCAGCATTTT

abundance: .
v_gene: TRBV18
d_gene: .
j_gene: TRBJ2-5
CDR3aa: CASSPPGQKETQYF
CDR3nt: TGTGCCAGCTCACCACCTGGCCAGAAAGAGACCCAGTACTTC

abundance: .
v_gene: TRBV19
d_gene: .
j_gene: TRBJ1-4
CDR3aa: CASSYAGGLFF
CDR3nt: TGTGCCAGTAGTTATGCCGGCGGACTGTTTTTT

abundance: .
v_gene: TRBV4-1
d_gene: .
j_gene: TRBJ2-1
CDR3aa: CASSQDSGSGNEQFF
CDR3nt: TGCGCCAGCAGCCAAGATTCGGGGAGTGGTAATGAGCAGTTCTTC

abundance: few
v_gene: TRBV6-4
d_gene: .
j_gene: TRBJ2-6
CDR3aa: CASSESRGANVLTF
CDR3nt: TGTGCCAGCAGTGAAAGCCGAGGGGCCAACGTCCTGACTTTC

abundance: .
v_gene: TRBV2
d_gene: TRBD1
j_gene: TRBJ1-5
CDR3aa: CASSTQGVMNQPQHF
CDR3nt: TGTGCCAGCAGTACACAGGGGGTCATGAATCAGCCCCAGCATTTT

abundance: .
v_gene: TRBV12-5
d_gene: TRBD1
j_gene: TRBJ2-7
CDR3aa: CASGARTGGPNEQYF
CDR3nt: TGTGCTAGTGGTGCCCGGACAGGGGGGCCCAACGAGCAGTACTTC

abundance: .
v_gene: TRBV29-1
d_gene: .
j_gene: TRBJ1-2
CDR3aa: CSVIGVGGYGYTF
CDR3nt: TGCAGCGTGATAGGGGTCGGGGGATATGGCTACACCTTC

abundance: once
v_gene: TRBV2
d_gene: .
j_gene: TRBJ2-3
CDR3aa: CASSWGGTDTQYF
CDR3nt: TGTGCCAGCAGTTGGGGGGGCACAGATACGCAGTATTTT

abundance: .
v_gene: TRBV30
d_gene: TRBD1
j_gene: TRBJ1-4
CDR3aa: CAWSGTGVTEKLFF
CDR3nt: TGTGCCTGGAGTGGGACAGGGGTGACGGAAAAACTGTTTTTT

abundance: .
v_gene: TRBV2
d_gene: .
j_gene: TRBJ2-6
CDR3aa: CASSGSFSGANVLTF
CDR3nt: TGTGCCAGCAGTGGTAGTTTCTCTGGGGCCAACGTCCTGACTTTC

abundance: .
v_gene: TRBV7-3
d_gene: TRBD1
j_gene: TRBJ2-7
CDR3aa: CASSLRDRPYEQYF
CDR3nt: TGTGCCAGCAGCTTAAGGGACAGGCCCTACGAGCAGTACTTC